This T cell receptor beta chain was retrieved from a study of early T cells in non-severe SARS-CoV-2 infection. Germline V gene lookup returns CDR1 MNHNS and CDR2 SASEGT. J gave up 6 bases and V 4 bases, and 5 bases lay outside the gene matches. CDR3 length: 14 amino acids. TCRdb re-called the 5' RACE reads with MiXCR, one entry per CDR3 protein. The repertoire has about 40,000 distinct CDR3 sequences, roughly 6% of them found once; the top ten carry roughly 8.2%. In this sample, this clonotype turned up many times. Here the sequenced sample was whole blood, taken at baseline. The source is an adult who was a healthcare worker with PCR-confirmed SARS-CoV-2 infection or an uninfected control (not recorded which). The rearrangement joins TRBV6-1 to TRBJ2-3, with 9 bases matching TRBD2. The chain's CDR3 is CASSGRLAVDTQYF. The CDR3 bases are TGTGCCAGCAGTGGCAGACTAGCGGTTGATACGCAGTATTTT.